The T cell receptor beta chain under discussion was sequenced for a study of PD-1 blockade in classical Hodgkin lymphoma. The study, taken as a whole, reports: Initiation of nivolumab under 1 year after ASCT led to exclusion of patients. In CD4+ cells, TCR diversity went up significantly by C4D1, but in CD8+ cells it did not.

V gave up 6 bases and J gave up 8 bases; unmatched junction bases: 24. The CDR3 consists of 21 residues. The germline V gene encodes CDR1 LNHDA and CDR2 SQIVND (reference sequence). In regard to this clone: Its target is not known.

Here immunoSEQ multiplex PCR was the method, and the copy in TCRdb shows in-frame clones only, minus some. Of more than 10,000 clones in the sample, approximately 84% are singletons; the top ten hold under 45%. Time point meaning: cycle 4 day 1 (C4D1), after five to seven weeks of nivolumab. With no exception, relapse followed autologous stem cell transplantation in all patients, and brentuximab vedotin exposure varied. Magnetic negative selection, applied to thawed PBMCs, was used to isolate the CD8+ T cells. The chain joins TRBV19 to TRBJ2-1, with 14 bases identical to TRBD2. The sample was CD8+ T cells from blood, taken before the fourth cycle of nivolumab. The receptor comes from a human donor with classical Hodgkin lymphoma. The donor label of this sample is uncertain. This chain's CDR3 is CASREIDWGLAGASRDDEQFF. The CDR3 DNA reads TGTGCCAGTAGAGAAATAGACTGGGGACTAGCGGGAGCGTCCCGTGATGATGAGCAGTTCTTC.